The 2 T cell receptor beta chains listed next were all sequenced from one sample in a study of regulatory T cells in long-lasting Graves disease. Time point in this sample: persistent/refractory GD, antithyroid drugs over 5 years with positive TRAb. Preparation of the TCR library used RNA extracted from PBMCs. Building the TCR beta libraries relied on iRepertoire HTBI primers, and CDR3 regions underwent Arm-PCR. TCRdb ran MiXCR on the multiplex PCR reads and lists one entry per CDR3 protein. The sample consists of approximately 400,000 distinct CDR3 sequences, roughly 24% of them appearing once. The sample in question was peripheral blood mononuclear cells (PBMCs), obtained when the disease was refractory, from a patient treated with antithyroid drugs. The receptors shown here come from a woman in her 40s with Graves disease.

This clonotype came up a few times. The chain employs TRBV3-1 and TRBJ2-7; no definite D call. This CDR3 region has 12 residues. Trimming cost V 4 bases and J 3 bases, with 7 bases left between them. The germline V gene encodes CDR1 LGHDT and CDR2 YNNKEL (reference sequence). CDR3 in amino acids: CASSLQNYEQYF. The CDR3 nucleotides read TGTGCCAGCAGCCTACAGAACTACGAGCAGTACTTC.

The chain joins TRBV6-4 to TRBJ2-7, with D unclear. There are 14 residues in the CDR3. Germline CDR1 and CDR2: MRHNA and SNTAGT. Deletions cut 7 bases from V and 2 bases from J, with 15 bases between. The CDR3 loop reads CASTQTDGPYEQYF. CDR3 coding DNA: TGTGCCAGCACACAGACGGACGGACCCTACGAGCAGTACTTC.